This T cell receptor (beta chain) is drawn from a study of blood T cells in healthy people across ages. General study results and limits: The study lacked donor CMV status, which possibly confounded expanded clonotype changes. Long-lived and aged donors differed, with more naive CD4+ cells and higher diversity in the long-lived.

The authors ran a second PCR of about 7 to 11 cycles using a sample-barcoded 5' primer and a J-beta primer mix. TCRdb re-called the 5' RACE reads through MiXCR, storing one row per CDR3 protein. The sample yields over 1,200,000 distinct CDR3 sequences, roughly 59% seen once. Only one count was recorded for this clonotype. The antigen is unknown. Each of the donors had roughly 9.1 milliliters of peripheral blood drawn into EDTA-treated Vacutainer tubes. Total RNA was extracted at no less than 6 micrograms per sample. V lost 1 base and J lost 0, with 11 bases in between. The CDR3 runs 15 residues. Germline CDR1 is DFQATT and CDR2 is SNEGSKA (reference sequence).

This clonotype was obtained from a man between 18 and 35 years old in good health. The chain couples TRBV20-1 to TRBJ2-3, with D uncertain. The source material was blood. CDR3 protein: CSARVHGSSTDTQYF. In nucleotides, the CDR3 is TGCAGTGCTAGAGTTCACGGTTCTAGCACAGATACGCAGTATTTT.